Listed below are T cell receptor beta chains from one sample, sequenced in a study of cytomegalovirus exposure and HLA in healthy donors. Measured with immunoSEQ multiplex PCR; TCRdb has only the in-frame clones, and not every one. The sample totals approximately 120,000 clones. The specimen was PBMCs. These receptors were taken from a man aged 35 to 55 in good health and CMV-seronegative. Each CDR3 is given with its conserved first and last residue. D genes are given only for firm matches.

v_gene	d_gene	j_gene	CDR3nt	CDR3aa
TRBV7-9	TRBD2	TRBJ2-3	TGTGCCAGCAGCCCCGCCCGTCAAGCGGGAGTGACGGATACGCAGTATTTT	CASSPARQAGVTDTQYF
TRBV9	NA	TRBJ2-6	TGTGCCAGCAGCGCCCGTAGCGGAGTCGGCTCTGGGGCCAACGTCCTGACTTTC	CASSARSGVGSGANVLTF
TRBV6-1	NA	TRBJ2-7	TGTGCCAGCAGACACCTCTCGACAGGCTACGAGCAGTACTTC	CASRHLSTGYEQYF
TRBV11-2	NA	TRBJ2-1	TGTGCCAGCAGGTCGGTCGATGAGCAGTTCTTC	CASRSVDEQFF
TRBV27	NA	TRBJ2-7	TGTGCCAGCAGTTTAGCAGGCTCCTACGAGCAGTACTTC	CASSLAGSYEQYF
TRBV7-8	NA	TRBJ1-1	TGTGCCAGCAGCTTAGCGACGAGACAAACGAACACTGAAGCTTTCTTT	CASSLATRQTNTEAFF
TRBV15	TRBD1	TRBJ2-2	TGTGCCACCAGCAGAACCGGGACAGGGATCTCCGGGGAGCTGTTTTTT	CATSRTGTGISGELFF
TRBV6-4	NA	TRBJ2-1	TGTGCCAGCAGTGACTCGTGGCGGGACCCCTACAATGAGCAGTTCTTC	CASSDSWRDPYNEQFF
TRBV7-2	NA	TRBJ2-1	TGTGCCAGCAGCCAGTGGAGGGCCGTGGAGCAGTTCTTC	CASSQWRAVEQFF
TRBV7-2	NA	TRBJ1-1	TGTGCCAGCAGCTACTACTTGAACACTGAAGCTTTCTTT	CASSYYLNTEAFF
TRBV5-4	NA	TRBJ1-2	TGTGCCAGCAGTACTGTTTCTACCTATGGCTACACCTTC	CASSTVSTYGYTF
TRBV6-4	TRBD1	TRBJ2-2	TGTGCCAGCACCAGAAACAGGGGGCCGGGAACCGGGGAGCTGTTTTTT	CASTRNRGPGTGELFF
TRBV5-4	NA	TRBJ2-2	TGTGCCAGCAGCAGTGGATTACAGGGGAACACCGGGGAGCTGTTTTTT	CASSSGLQGNTGELFF
TRBV5-1	TRBD1	TRBJ2-7	TGCGCCAGCAGCTTGGATTCTCGATCAGGGACAGGGGGAAGAGAGCAGTACTTC	CASSLDSRSGTGGREQYF
TRBV5-1	NA	TRBJ2-1	TGCGCCAGCAGCTTAATCGGGCAGGGTCTGTCTGAGCAGTTCTTC	CASSLIGQGLSEQFF
TRBV6-4	TRBD2	TRBJ2-1	TGTGCCAGCAGTGACTCGGCGGGAGCCTACAATGAGCAGTTCTTC	CASSDSAGAYNEQFF
TRBV30	TRBD2	TRBJ2-7	TGTGCCTGGGGCGGGAGAATCTACGAGCAGTACTTC	CAWGGRIYEQYF
TRBV28	NA	TRBJ2-2	TGTGCCAGCAGTTTATCTACCGGGGAGCTGTTTTTT	CASSLSTGELFF
TRBV30	NA	TRBJ2-5	TGTGCCTGGAGTAACACAGGCTTCCAAGAGACCCAGTACTTC	CAWSNTGFQETQYF
TRBV5-6	TRBD1	TRBJ2-7	TGTGCCAGCAGCTCGGACAGGGTTCACGAGCAGTACTTC	CASSSDRVHEQYF
TRBV29-1	NA	TRBJ2-7	TGCAGCGCCTTCGGGGTCACCTACGAGCAGTACTTC	CSAFGVTYEQYF
TRBV2	NA	TRBJ2-1	TGTGCCAGCAGTGCTTGGGCTGGAGGAGTGAACAATGAGCAGTTCTTC	CASSAWAGGVNNEQFF
TRBV5-6	TRBD2	TRBJ2-1	TGTGCCAGCAGCGCGGGACTAGCGGGAAGTTACAATGAGCAGTTCTTC	CASSAGLAGSYNEQFF
TRBV11-1	TRBD2	TRBJ2-2	TGTGCCAGCACCCGGACTAGCGGCTACACCGGGGAGCTGTTTTTT	CASTRTSGYTGELFF
TRBV10-3	NA	TRBJ1-3	TGTGCCATCAGTGACGGGGGGGCCGGTCGTGGAAACACCATATATTTT	CAISDGGAGRGNTIYF
TRBV9	TRBD1	TRBJ2-7	TGTGCCAGCAGCTCATCCGGGACAGGGGTTGTCGAGCAGTACTTC	CASSSSGTGVVEQYF
TRBV5-1	TRBD2	TRBJ2-7	TGCGCCAGCAGCTTGGTTCTAGCGGGAGGCCAGGCCTACGAGCAGTACTTC	CASSLVLAGGQAYEQYF
TRBV28	NA	TRBJ2-4	TGTGCCAGCAGTCCGCCCAGACAGGCCCTCTTTCTAGCCAAAAACATTCAGTACTTC	CASSPPRQALFLAKNIQYF
TRBV7-9	TRBD1	TRBJ1-2	TGTGCCAGCAGCTCCCACTCGACAGGGGGAGGGAATGGCTACACCTTC	CASSSHSTGGGNGYTF
TRBV27	TRBD2	TRBJ2-7	TGTGCCAGCACCCTTTCAGTCCGCGGGAGGGCCACCTACGAGCAGTACTTC	CASTLSVRGRATYEQYF
TRBV19	TRBD1	TRBJ1-1	TGTGCCAGTAGTTCTATTGACAGGGGCATGAACACTGAAGCTTTCTTT	CASSSIDRGMNTEAFF
TRBV11-3	TRBD1	TRBJ1-2	TGTGCCAGCAGCTTTACGGGGACAGGGGCTAACTATGGCTACACCTTC	CASSFTGTGANYGYTF
TRBV11-1	TRBD1	TRBJ2-5	TGTGCCAGCAGCCTACCCGGGACAGGGGAGACCCAGTACTTC	CASSLPGTGETQYF
TRBV5-1	TRBD2	TRBJ2-7	TGCGCCAGCAGCCCGGGGGGGGTTCACTACGAGCAGTACTTC	CASSPGGVHYEQYF
TRBV11-2	TRBD2	TRBJ2-7	TGTGCCAGCAGCTTAGATGGGACTAGCGGGAGCTACGAGCAGTACTTC	CASSLDGTSGSYEQYF
TRBV6-5	NA	TRBJ1-1	TGTGCCAGCAGTTACTCGCAGGGCACTGAAGCTTTCTTT	CASSYSQGTEAFF
TRBV7-2	NA	TRBJ2-6	TGTGCCAGCAGCTTAGCAGTAGCTGGGGCCAACGTCCTGACTTTC	CASSLAVAGANVLTF
TRBV19	NA	TRBJ1-5	TGTGCCAGTATAGTATATTCCAGGATGGATAGCAATCAGCCCCAGCATTTT	CASIVYSRMDSNQPQHF
TRBV5-1	NA	TRBJ2-2	TGCGCCAGCAGCAACGGTAGATCCTCCGGGGAGCTGTTTTTT	CASSNGRSSGELFF
TRBV6-1	TRBD2	TRBJ2-1	TGTGCCAGCAGCCTAGCGGGAGACCCCCTCGGTGAGCAGTTCTTC	CASSLAGDPLGEQFF
TRBV7-7	TRBD2	TRBJ2-1	TGTGCTAGCAGCCCTCCGACTAGCGGGAGGTCTTGCAATGAGCAGTTCTTC	CASSPPTSGRSCNEQFF
TRBV5-1	TRBD1	TRBJ1-1	TGCGCCAGCAGCTTGGATGGTAAGGGGGCAACGACTGAAGCTTTCTTT	CASSLDGKGATTEAFF
TRBV30	NA	TRBJ2-2	TGTGCCTGGAGTGTTCTCTCTACCGGGGAGCTGTTTTTT	CAWSVLSTGELFF
TRBV4-2	NA	TRBJ1-1	TGTGCCAGCAGCCAAGGTTGGGGGCTGAACACTGAAGCTTTCTTT	CASSQGWGLNTEAFF
TRBV4-2	TRBD2	TRBJ2-7	TGTGCCAGCAGCCAAGACGGACTAGCGGGGATGTCCTACGAGCAGTACTTC	CASSQDGLAGMSYEQYF
TRBV6-1	TRBD2	TRBJ2-1	TGTGCCAGCAGGGCTAGCGGGAGTCATAGAGATGAGCAGTTCTTC	CASRASGSHRDEQFF